The 17 T cell receptor beta chains below were found in one sample sequenced in a study of blood T cell repertoires in COVID-19. Generated by immunoSEQ multiplex PCR, the TCRdb table keeps only in-frame clones and is missing some. The data hold 65,000 to 95,000 clones, with just over 90% observed a single time. The sample taken for sequencing was peripheral blood. The source of these receptors is a man aged 50 to 60 with COVID-19, enrolled during active disease.

V gene TRBV2 combines with J gene TRBJ1-4; the D is unclear. Per germline, CDR1 SNHLY and CDR2 FYNNEI. With 6 bases removed from V and 5 bases from J, the gap between germline ends came to 10 bases. The CDR3 totals 13 residues. CDR3 protein: CASRRGSNEKLFF. CDR3 nucleotide sequence: TGTGCCAGCAGGCGAGGATCAAATGAAAAACTGTTTTTT.

The chain has TRBV6-5 and TRBJ2-7, with D possibly matching TRBD1 (5 bases). The CDR3 is 14 amino acids. V was clipped by 6 bases and J by 0 bases, with 12 bases between them. Germline V gene data show CDR1 as MNHEY and CDR2 as SVGAGI. The CDR3 nucleotides read TGTGCCAGCAGGTTAACAGGTGACTCCTACGAGCAGTACTTC. Translation gives CASRLTGDSYEQYF.

The genes are TRBV5-1 and TRBJ2-2; D may be TRBD2 (6 bases). V was shortened by 5 bases and J by 7 bases, with 18 bases between the two germline ends. The CDR3 runs to 15 residues. Germline V lookup: CDR1 SGHRS, CDR2 YFSETQ. CDR3 region: CASSKNPFSGGELFF. CDR3 coding DNA: TGCGCCAGCAGTAAGAATCCTTTTAGCGGCGGGGAGCTGTTTTTT.

The gene calls are TRBV5-6 and TRBJ2-5; D may be TRBD2 (7 bases). Trimming took off 0 bases at V and 5 bases at J, with 17 bases between the two ends. This CDR3 has 16 residues. The germline V gene encodes CDR1 SGHDT and CDR2 YYEEEE. This CDR3 reads CASSLVGGPSQETQYF. In DNA, the CDR3 is TGTGCCAGCAGCTTGGTGGGGGGGCCCTCCCAGGAGACCCAGTACTTC.

The chain is built from TRBV7-9 and TRBJ1-5, with D hard to call. Per the germline V gene, CDR1 is SEHNR and CDR2 is FQNEAQ (reference sequence). This CDR3 region has 15 residues. The ends were cut back, 5 bases at V and 4 bases at J, with 15 bases in the middle. CDR3 bases: TGTGCCAGCAGCCGAGCGGACCGATTAAATCAGCCCCAGCATTTT. This codes for CASSRADRLNQPQHF.

The chain joins TRBV28 to TRBJ2-5; TRBD1 agrees at 7 bases. The CDR3 has 16 residues. Germline trimming cut 4 bases from V and 3 bases from J; bases unmatched to any gene: 11. From germline, CDR1 is MDHEN and CDR2 SYDVKM. In DNA form, the CDR3 reads TGTGCCAGCAGTTCCATTGGGGACAGTAGGAAAGAGACCCAGTACTTC. Protein: CASSSIGDSRKETQYF.

This rearrangement joins TRBV28 to TRBJ2-1; D call uncertain. The CDR3 is made up of 15 amino acids. V was clipped by 6 bases and J by 3 bases, with 15 bases between them. CDR1 MDHEN and CDR2 SYDVKM come from the germline V gene. The chain's CDR3 is CASSQDSAVYNEQFF. Here the CDR3 DNA reads TGTGCCAGCAGCCAAGACTCCGCCGTCTACAATGAGCAGTTCTTC.

J is TRBJ1-1 and V is TRBV28, with TRBD1 identical over 8 bases. Losses at the gene ends were 7 bases for V and 4 bases for J; bases not matched to a gene: 8. The germline V gene encodes CDR1 MDHEN and CDR2 SYDVKM. The CDR3 totals 14 residues. CDR3 amino acids: CASNHGQGTTEAFF. CDR3 coding DNA: TGTGCCAGCAATCATGGACAGGGAACCACTGAAGCTTTCTTT.

This clone was detected once. The chain carries TRBV2 and TRBJ2-4; no clear D. Germline V gene sequence: CDR1 SNHLY, CDR2 FYNNEI. This CDR3 is built from 16 residues. V shed 4 bases and J shed 0 bases, with 13 bases lying between them. The CDR3 DNA follows: TGTGCCAGCAGTGGGTCTTGGTTAGTAGCCAAAAACATTCAGTACTTC. It translates to CASSGSWLVAKNIQYF.

The chain combines TRBV28 with TRBJ2-3; 9 positions match TRBD1. The CDR3 spans 14 residues. CDR1 and CDR2 from the germline V gene are MDHEN and SYDVKM. J gave up 6 bases and V 8 bases, and 9 bases lay outside the gene matches. For the CDR3, the DNA is TGTGCCAGCGGGGGGACAGGGCTTCGCGATACGCAGTATTTT. As protein: CASGGTGLRDTQYF.

The CDR3 region is CASSLDKAEGYTF. The CDR3 nucleotides read TGTGCCAGCAGCCTCGACAAAGCCGAAGGCTACACCTTC. The chain is built from TRBV7-9 and TRBJ1-2; no firm D call. V lost 5 bases and J 8 bases, leaving 15 bases between the germline ends. CDR1 SEHNR and CDR2 FQNEAQ come from the germline V gene (reference sequence). The CDR3 covers 13 residues.

There are a few counts of this clone. The chain couples TRBV24-1 to TRBJ2-7; 8 positions agree with TRBD1. In germline, CDR1 is KGHDR, CDR2 SFDVKD. V lost 4 bases, J lost 7 bases, and 5 bases stayed unmatched. This CDR3 comprises 13 residues. The chain's CDR3 is CATSDQGAGEQYF. DNA for the CDR3: TGTGCCACCAGTGACCAGGGGGCTGGTGAGCAGTACTTC.

The genes are TRBV5-1 and TRBJ1-2, with no clear D. This CDR3 spans 15 amino acids. Germline lookup yields CDR1 SGHRS and CDR2 YFSETQ. Trimming removed 0 bases at V and 4 bases at J, with 13 bases between. The CDR3 bases are TGCGCCAGCAGCTTGGAGTGGCAGGCGTCCTATGGCTACACCTTC. Translation: CASSLEWQASYGYTF.

This chain joins TRBV7-9 and TRBJ2-3; D unresolved. Germline V CDR1 and CDR2: SEHNR, FQNEAQ (reference sequence). The CDR3 spans 14 residues. With 5 bases removed from V and 4 bases from J, the gap between germline ends came to 13 bases. The CDR3 protein is CASSPMELADTQYF. CDR3 nucleotides: TGTGCCAGCAGCCCAATGGAGTTAGCAGATACGCAGTATTTT.

J is TRBJ2-7 and V is TRBV7-2, with unresolved D. V dropped 0 bases and J dropped 0 bases, with 9 bases sitting between them. The CDR3 is 15 amino acids. The germline V gene encodes CDR1 SGHTA and CDR2 FQGNSA. CDR3 residues: CASSLALWSSYEQYF. The CDR3 DNA sequence: TGTGCCAGCAGCTTAGCGCTTTGGAGCTCCTACGAGCAGTACTTC.

This chain uses TRBV6-5 with TRBJ2-4, with D possibly matching TRBD2 (6 bases). The CDR3 length is 16 residues. Trimming left V 4 bases short and J 1 base short, with 14 bases between. The germline V gene has CDR1 MNHEY and CDR2 SVGAGI. The CDR3 region is CASSSSGVAAKNIQYF. The CDR3 DNA reads TGTGCCAGCAGTTCGTCGGGGGTAGCGGCCAAAAACATTCAGTACTTC.

The chain is built from TRBV6-6 and TRBJ1-1; D perhaps matches TRBD1 (5 bases). The CDR3 runs 13 residues. CDR1 MNHNY and CDR2 SVGAGI come from the germline V gene (reference sequence). With 7 bases removed from V and 1 base from J, the gap between germline ends came to 10 bases. The DNA of the CDR3 is TGTGCCAGCATCCCCAGGGCGAACACTGAAGCTTTCTTT. Its protein product is CASIPRANTEAFF.